The 17 T cell receptor beta chains presented below share a single source sample, sequenced in a study of naive and memory T cell subsets. An equimolar mix of two oligonucleotides served as the beta constant-region primer for TRBC1 and TRBC2. TCRdb recomputed calls from the UMI-ligation and nested PCR reads with MiXCR, one row per CDR3 protein. The sample consists of some 150,000 distinct CDR3 sequences, 15% to 20% of them appearing once. The sequencing sample was made of naive CD4+ T cells from blood. These receptors were collected from a human donor in good health.

V is TRBV14 and J is TRBJ2-7; 7 bases agree with TRBD1. CDR3 size: 13 residues. Trimming took 0 bases from V and 7 from J; bases not matched to a gene: 3. Germline V CDR1 and CDR2: SGHDN, FVKESK. The CDR3 reads CASSQERGREQYF. The DNA for the CDR3 is TGTGCCAGCAGCCAAGAGAGGGGGCGTGAGCAGTACTTC.

This clonotype has just a few counts. The genes are TRBV6-1 and TRBJ1-5; unclear D gene. The CDR3 consists of 16 residues. The V end was cut by 3 bases, the J end by 5 bases, with 17 bases between. Per germline, CDR1 MNHNS and CDR2 SASEGT. The CDR3 nucleotides read TGTGCCAGCAGTGATTCCGTATGGCAGGATGATCAGCCCCAGCATTTT. Translated: CASSDSVWQDDQPQHF.

The DNA of the CDR3 is TGTGCCAGTAGTATATTAGGGCGGGAGACCCAGTACTTC. It yields the protein CASSILGRETQYF. The genes are TRBV19 and TRBJ2-5, with D hard to call. V was clipped by 2 bases and J by 5 bases, with 9 bases between them. This CDR3 has 13 amino acids. Looked up from germline, CDR1 is LNHDA and CDR2 is SQIVND (reference sequence).

The CDR3 region is CASSGGLVPEQYF. In DNA form, the CDR3 reads TGTGCCAGCAGTGGGGGACTAGTCCCCGAGCAGTACTTC. The chain joins TRBV2 to TRBJ2-7; 8 nucleotides align to TRBD2. V gave up 4 bases and J gave up 6 bases; unmatched junction bases: 5. CDR3 length equals 13 residues. CDR1 SNHLY and CDR2 FYNNEI come from the germline V gene.

This clonotype was found a few times. The chain joins TRBV29-1 to TRBJ2-5; 8 bases are a match to TRBD1. After removal of 6 bases from V and 5 bases from J, the junction contained 5 bases not matched to a gene. Per the germline V gene, CDR1 is SQVTM and CDR2 is ANQGSEA. This CDR3 spans 12 amino acids. CDR3 residues: CSVWTGSETQYF. CDR3 sequence (DNA): TGCAGCGTGTGGACAGGGAGCGAGACCCAGTACTTC.

The J gene is TRBJ1-5, the V gene TRBV20-1; D is possibly TRBD1 (6 bases). CDR1 and CDR2 from the germline V gene are DFQATT and SNEGSKA (reference sequence). V was trimmed by 3 bases and J by 3 bases, leaving 18 bases between them. The CDR3 runs 16 residues. CDR3 sequence: CSARPRGDGFNQPQHF. The DNA for the CDR3 is TGCAGTGCTAGGCCGAGGGGGGACGGGTTCAATCAGCCCCAGCATTTT.

The chain's CDR3 is CASSQEPQTGAYEQYF. CDR3 nucleotide sequence: TGTGCCAGCAGCCAAGAGCCCCAGACAGGGGCCTACGAGCAGTACTTC. The chain couples TRBV3-2 to TRBJ2-7; the table's D gene call, TRBD1, was not cross checked with the DNA. TRBV3-2 is a documented pseudogene. This CDR3 is 16 amino acids long.

This clonotype was observed a handful of times. The gene calls are TRBV20-1 and TRBJ2-7; TRBD2 aligns across 14 bases. Germline V gives CDR1 DFQATT, CDR2 SNEGSKA (reference sequence). Losses at the gene ends were 2 bases for V and 6 bases for J; bases not matched to a gene: 9. The CDR3 sequence is 16 residues long. This CDR3 reads CSARLPGTSGSGEQYF. In DNA form, the CDR3 reads TGCAGTGCTAGACTTCCAGGGACTAGCGGGAGTGGCGAGCAGTACTTC.

The rearrangement links TRBV20-1 to TRBJ1-3, with D tentatively TRBD1 (6 bases). V lost 0 bases and J lost 9, with 12 bases in between. Germline-derived CDR1 and CDR2 are DFQATT and SNEGSKA (reference sequence). The CDR3 is 13 residues long. Written as DNA, the CDR3 is TGCAGTGCTAGAGATCCCAGGGGCGGCACCATATATTTT. Translated: CSARDPRGGTIYF.

There are a few counts of this clonotype. The chain has TRBV7-2 and TRBJ2-3; 7 bases agree with TRBD2. The length of the CDR3 is 16 residues. From germline, CDR1 is SGHTA and CDR2 FQGNSA. With 1 base clipped from V and 5 bases from J, the junction kept 9 bases outside the gene matches. Here the CDR3 DNA reads TGTGCCAGCAGCTTAGGTTCGGCGGGAGTACGAGATACGCAGTATTTT. Translation: CASSLGSAGVRDTQYF.

This clonotype was seen a few times. The V gene is TRBV12-3 or TRBV12-4, the J gene TRBJ2-7, with D tentatively TRBD2 (5 bases). V lost 6 bases and J 3 bases, leaving 9 bases between the germline ends. The CDR3 runs 12 residues. CDR3 protein: CASRTTSYEQYF. The DNA of the CDR3 is TGTGCCAGCAGAACTACTAGCTACGAGCAGTACTTC.

This clonotype has only a few counts. This chain links TRBV19 with TRBJ1-1; D is unresolved. V shed 7 bases and J shed 1 base, with 16 bases lying between them. Germline-derived CDR1 and CDR2 are LNHDA and SQIVND (reference sequence). The CDR3 consists of 15 residues. CDR3 protein: CASIKTNTGNTEAFF. The CDR3 bases are TGTGCCAGTATAAAGACGAATACGGGGAACACTGAAGCTTTCTTT.

The V call is TRBV27, the J call TRBJ2-7; TRBD2 is a possible D gene (5 bases). Per the germline V gene, CDR1 is MNHEY and CDR2 is SMNVEV (reference sequence). Deletions cut 3 bases from V and 3 bases from J, with 12 bases between. The CDR3 is 14 amino acids. The CDR3 reads CASSFRTFDYEQYF. The CDR3 region has the DNA TGTGCCAGCAGTTTCCGGACTTTCGACTACGAGCAGTACTTC.

This clonotype was seen only a few times. J is TRBJ2-1 and V is TRBV5-1; TRBD2 matches 10 bases. The CDR3 contains 15 residues. Trimming at V came to 4 bases and at J to 8 bases, leaving 9 bases not matched to a gene. In germline, CDR1 is SGHRS, CDR2 YFSETQ. Here the CDR3 reads CASSPPAGGTDEQFF. CDR3 in DNA: TGCGCCAGCAGCCCCCCAGCGGGAGGGACCGATGAGCAGTTCTTC.

The chain links TRBV5-6 to TRBJ2-5, with 11 nucleotides matching TRBD2. The CDR3 runs to 15 residues. Germline trimming cut 1 base from V and 5 bases from J; bases unmatched to any gene: 4. Germline V gene sequence: CDR1 SGHDT, CDR2 YYEEEE. CDR3 protein: CASSLNSGRGETQYF. The CDR3 DNA is TGTGCCAGCAGCTTGAATAGCGGGAGGGGGGAGACCCAGTACTTC. Full variable domain (missing parts from reference TRBV5-6 and TRBJ2-5): DAGVTQSPTHLIKTRGQQVTLRCSPKSGHDTVSWYQQALGQGPQFIFQYYEEEERQRGNFPDRFSGHQFPNYSSELNVNALLLGDSALYLCASSLNSGRGETQYFGPGTRLLVL.

The chain joins TRBV20-1 to TRBJ2-1; 12 bases are a match to TRBD2. The V gene's germline CDR1 is DFQATT and CDR2 SNEGSKA (reference sequence). V shed 8 bases and J 3 bases; nucleotides not matched to a gene: 14. The CDR3 totals 17 residues. The CDR3 loop reads CSTQPRGLAGFYNEQFF. Here the CDR3 DNA reads TGCAGTACTCAACCCCGAGGACTAGCGGGGTTCTACAATGAGCAGTTCTTC.

V and J are TRBV3-1 and TRBJ1-5; TRBD1 matches at 7 bases. Looked up from germline, CDR1 is LGHDT and CDR2 is YNNKEL (reference sequence). The CDR3 totals 15 residues. V dropped 3 bases and J dropped 5; count of bases not matched to a gene: 7. CDR3 sequence (DNA): TGTGCCAGCAGCCACCGTCCCGACAGGGATCAGCCCCAGCATTTT. The encoded protein is CASSHRPDRDQPQHF.